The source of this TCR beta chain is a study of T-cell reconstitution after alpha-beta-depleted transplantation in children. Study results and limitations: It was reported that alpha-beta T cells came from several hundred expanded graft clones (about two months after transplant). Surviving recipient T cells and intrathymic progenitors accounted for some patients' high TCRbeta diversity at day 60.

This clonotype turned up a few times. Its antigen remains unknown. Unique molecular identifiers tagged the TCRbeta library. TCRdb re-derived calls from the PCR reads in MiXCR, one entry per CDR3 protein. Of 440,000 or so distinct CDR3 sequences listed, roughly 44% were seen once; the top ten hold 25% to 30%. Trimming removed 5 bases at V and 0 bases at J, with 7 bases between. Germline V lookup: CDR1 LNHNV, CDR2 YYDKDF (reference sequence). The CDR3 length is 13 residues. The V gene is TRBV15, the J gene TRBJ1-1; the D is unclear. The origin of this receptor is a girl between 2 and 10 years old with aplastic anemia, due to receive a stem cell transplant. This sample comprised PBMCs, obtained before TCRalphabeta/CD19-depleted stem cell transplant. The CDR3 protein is CATSFYMNTEAFF. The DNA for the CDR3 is TGTGCCACCAGCTTTTACATGAACACTGAAGCTTTCTTT.